Each of the 31 T cell receptor beta chains below was sequenced from the same sample in a study of blood T cell repertoires in COVID-19. Libraries were prepared by immunoSEQ multiplex PCR; TCRdb keeps only in-frame clonotypes and omits some of them. The sample holds about 270,000 clones; around 80% are singletons and the top ten take 5.7%. The specimen was peripheral blood. All receptors come from an elderly man with acute or convalescent COVID-19.

The V gene is TRBV2, the J gene TRBJ2-7; 14 bases match TRBD2. The CDR3 spans 15 residues. Germline V gives CDR1 SNHLY, CDR2 FYNNEI. The ends lost 4 bases at V and 4 bases at J; junction bases unmatched: 3. CDR3 amino acids: CASSVTSGGAYEQYF. The DNA for the CDR3 is TGTGCCAGCAGTGTGACTAGCGGGGGGGCTTACGAGCAGTACTTC.

The V gene is TRBV7-6, the J gene TRBJ1-5; TRBD1 matches 7 bases. Germline assignment: CDR1 SGHVS and CDR2 FNYEAQ. The trim removed 4 bases at V and 7 bases at J, leaving 7 bases unmatched. The CDR3 is 14 residues long. CDR3 amino acids: CASSSTGVCQPQHF. The CDR3 bases are TGTGCCAGCAGCTCAACAGGGGTTTGCCAGCCCCAGCATTTT.

This clone was recorded only once. This chain links TRBV4-1 with TRBJ2-7; unclear D gene. V was cut by 4 bases and J by 0 bases, with 19 bases left in between. CDR3 size: 17 residues. Germline CDR1 and CDR2: MGHRA and YSYEKL. The CDR3 DNA sequence: TGCGCCAGCAGCCCTTTCCTTTCTCCAGTGAACTCCTACGAGCAGTACTTC. It specifies CASSPFLSPVNSYEQYF.

This sequence joins TRBV19 and TRBJ2-2, with D perhaps TRBD2 (6 bases). CDR3 length: 16 residues. The V end lost 2 bases, the J end lost 0 bases, and 10 bases lay between the germline ends. The germline V gene has CDR1 LNHDA and CDR2 SQIVND (reference sequence). In DNA form, the CDR3 reads TGTGCCAGTAGTATATCGGCGGGGACGAACACCGGGGAGCTGTTTTTT. Protein: CASSISAGTNTGELFF.

This chain connects TRBV19 to TRBJ2-7, with D possibly TRBD1 on 6 matching bases. CDR3 length: 16 residues. V was cut by 0 bases and J by 4 bases, with 16 bases left in between. Germline V gene sequence: CDR1 LNHDA, CDR2 SQIVND (reference sequence). CDR3: CASSIDHGQSLYEQYF. The CDR3 DNA sequence: TGTGCCAGTAGTATAGATCATGGACAGTCGTTATACGAGCAGTACTTC.

This clone was observed a handful of times. The chain uses TRBV7-3 and TRBJ2-1; D perhaps matches TRBD2 (6 bases). There are 15 residues in the CDR3. Trimming took 6 bases from V and 2 from J, leaving 14 bases between them. Germline loops: CDR1 SGHTA, CDR2 FQGTGA. The CDR3 DNA is TGTGCCAGCAGTCCCGGGGCGGGAACCTACAATGAGCAGTTCTTC. Translating gives CASSPGAGTYNEQFF.

V usage is TRBV30 and J usage is TRBJ2-5; TRBD2 aligns across 8 bases. The V and J ends lost 3 bases and 5 bases, in that order; junction bases with no gene match: 8. CDR3 length: 14 amino acids. The germline gives CDR1 GTSNPN, CDR2 SVGIG (reference sequence). The DNA of the CDR3 is TGTGCCTGGAGCCCCGGACTAGCCACGGAGACCCAGTACTTC. It encodes CAWSPGLATETQYF.

This chain uses TRBV5-1 with TRBJ2-3, with 7 bases matching TRBD1. Trimming cost V 4 bases and J 8 bases; bases outside gene matches: 16. Germline V CDR1 and CDR2: SGHRS, YFSETQ. This CDR3 spans 16 amino acids. In nucleotides, the CDR3 is TGCGCCAGCAGCCAAGGGGACAGCGGTGTGGGTGGTACGCAGTATTTT. This translates into CASSQGDSGVGGTQYF.

The gene calls are TRBV6-1 and TRBJ2-4, with 8 nucleotides matching TRBD2. After removal of 5 bases from V and 7 bases from J, the junction contained 13 bases not matched to a gene. The germline V gene encodes CDR1 MNHNS and CDR2 SASEGT. The CDR3 extends over 16 amino acids. The CDR3 nucleotides read TGTGCCAGCAGTCAAGGAGATGCGGGGGGTGGGAACATTCAGTACTTC. It is translated as CASSQGDAGGGNIQYF.

As for this clone: At one end the junction does not follow the germline gene, possibly because of a read error. V usage is TRBV30 and J usage is TRBJ2-1, with 7 positions matching TRBD1. Germline lookup yields CDR1 GTSNPN and CDR2 SVGIG (reference sequence). The CDR3 has 14 residues. CDR3: CARSETGSYNEQFF. The CDR3 coding sequence is TGTGCCCGGAGTGAGACAGGGTCCTACAATGAGCAGTTCTTC.

The chain employs TRBV7-6 and TRBJ2-7; D unresolved. The germline V and J ends were trimmed by 3 bases and 3 bases, with 12 bases remaining between them. The germline V gene has CDR1 SGHVS and CDR2 FNYEAQ. CDR3 length: 14 residues. CDR3 sequence: CASSLAGLDYEQYF. DNA of the CDR3: TGTGCCAGCAGCTTGGCAGGCTTGGACTACGAGCAGTACTTC. The variable domain in full, with the rest retrieved from reference TRBV7-6 and TRBJ2-7, is GAGVSQSPRYKVTKRGQDVALRCDPISGHVSLYWYRQALGQGPEFLTYFNYEAQQDKSGLPNDRFSAERPEGSISTLTIQRTEQRDSAMYRCASSLAGLDYEQYFGPGTRLTVT.

The genes are TRBV28 and TRBJ2-1, with a weak D call TRBD2 (5 bases). The CDR3 loop spans 13 amino acids. The V end lost 10 bases, the J end lost 0 bases, and 10 bases lay between the germline ends. Germline values: CDR1 MDHEN, CDR2 SYDVKM. CDR3 protein: CATGTSSYNEQFF. The DNA of the CDR3 is TGTGCCACAGGTACTAGCTCCTACAATGAGCAGTTCTTC.

J is TRBJ1-6 and V is TRBV4-2, with D perhaps TRBD1 (5 bases). The CDR3 length is 20 residues. Trimming took 2 bases from V and 5 from J, leaving 25 bases between them. CDR1 and CDR2 from the germline V gene are LGHNA and YNFKEQ. CDR3 region: CASSQMGPMGGLLDNSPLHF. As DNA, the CDR3 is TGTGCCAGCAGCCAAATGGGCCCGATGGGGGGACTCCTTGATAATTCACCCCTCCACTTT.

V is TRBV30 and J is TRBJ1-2; TRBD1 aligns across 10 bases. The length of the CDR3 is 16 residues. The germline V gene has CDR1 GTSNPN and CDR2 SVGIG (reference sequence). V trimming: 0 bases; J trimming: 9 bases; junction bases outside the gene matches: 13. The CDR3 nucleotides read TGTGCCTGGAGTGTACTTTGGGCCGGGGACAGGGGCAGCTACACCTTC. Its translation is CAWSVLWAGDRGSYTF.

This clone was recorded once. In nucleotides, the CDR3 is TGTGCCAGTAAGGCTAGCGGGAGATTGTCCCTCGGGGAGCAGTTCTTC. This encodes CASKASGRLSLGEQFF. The V and J genes are TRBV19 and TRBJ2-1; TRBD2 agrees at 10 bases. CDR1 and CDR2 from the germline V gene are LNHDA and SQIVND (reference sequence). The CDR3 has 16 amino acids. With 7 bases clipped from V and 10 bases from J, the junction kept 16 bases outside the gene matches. Looking up the rest from reference TRBV19 and TRBJ2-1 gives the full variable domain: DGGITQSPKYLFRKEGQNVTLSCEQNLNHDAMYWYRQDPGQGLRLIYYSQIVNDFQKGDIAEGYSVSREKKESFPLTVTSAQKNPTAFYLCASKASGRLSLGEQFFGPGTRLTVL.

The J gene is TRBJ2-5, the V gene TRBV5-4, with TRBD1 as a possible D gene (5 bases). The CDR3 covers 14 residues. The V end lost 4 bases, the J end lost 1 base, and 11 bases lay between the germline ends. Germline-derived CDR1 and CDR2 are SGHNT and YYREEE (reference sequence). CDR3 DNA sequence: TGTGCCAGCAGCCCTGGGCAGGGCCAAGAGACCCAGTACTTC. The encoded protein is CASSPGQGQETQYF.

The chain employs TRBV28 and TRBJ1-4; the match to TRBD1 covers 9 bases. The CDR3 has 16 residues. The germline V gene encodes CDR1 MDHEN and CDR2 SYDVKM. V gave up 1 base and J gave up 14 bases; unmatched junction bases: 14. The CDR3 DNA sequence: TGTGCCAGCAGTTTATCCGGGACAGGGCGGTACAAAAGGCTGTTTTTT. It is translated as CASSLSGTGRYKRLFF.

The J gene is TRBJ2-7, the V gene TRBV19; perhaps TRBD1 as D (7 bases). The CDR3 consists of 14 residues. Per germline, CDR1 LNHDA and CDR2 SQIVND (reference sequence). V shed 3 bases and J shed 7 bases, with 16 bases lying between them. The CDR3 protein is CASSMVGGAGEQYF. The CDR3 DNA sequence: TGTGCCAGTAGTATGGTAGGGGGCGCGGGGGAGCAGTACTTC. Full variable domain (outside the CDR3, taken from reference TRBV19 and TRBJ2-7): DGGITQSPKYLFRKEGQNVTLSCEQNLNHDAMYWYRQDPGQGLRLIYYSQIVNDFQKGDIAEGYSVSREKKESFPLTVTSAQKNPTAFYLCASSMVGGAGEQYFGPGTRLTVT.

The J gene is TRBJ2-7, the V gene TRBV19; D is perhaps TRBD2 (6 bases). V lost 4 bases and J lost 0, with 7 bases in between. The CDR3 spans 13 residues. CDR1 is LNHDA and CDR2 is SQIVND in the germline V gene (reference sequence). The DNA of the CDR3 is TGTGCCAGTAGTACGGGGGTCTCCTACGAGCAGTACTTC. This codes for CASSTGVSYEQYF.

The rearrangement links TRBV5-1 to TRBJ2-3; possible D gene TRBD2, 6 bases. The CDR3 loop spans 14 amino acids. Germline V gives CDR1 SGHRS, CDR2 YFSETQ. The ends were cut back, 7 bases at V and 6 bases at J, with 18 bases in the middle. As DNA, the CDR3 is TGCGCCAGCTCGGGCGGGACGTCGGCGGATACGCAGTATTTT. It specifies CASSGGTSADTQYF.

V and J are TRBV28 and TRBJ2-2, with D possibly TRBD1 on 5 matching bases. Germline V gene lookup returns CDR1 MDHEN and CDR2 SYDVKM. The CDR3 sequence is 14 residues long. Trimming removed 4 bases from V and 6 bases from J, with 12 bases in between. CDR3 sequence (DNA): TGTGCCAGCAGTTCGACAGCTCACCCCGGGGAGCTGTTTTTT. Its translation is CASSSTAHPGELFF. Variable domain in full (rest from reference TRBV28 and TRBJ2-2): DVKVTQSSRYLVKRTGEKVFLECVQDMDHENMFWYRQDPGLGLRLIYFSYDVKMKEKGDIPEGYSVSREKKERFSLILESASTNQTSMYLCASSSTAHPGELFFGEGSRLTVL.

This chain links TRBV5-1 with TRBJ2-5; D uncertain. The V gene's germline CDR1 is SGHRS and CDR2 YFSETQ. The CDR3 is 14 amino acids. V shed 5 bases and J shed 1 base, with 12 bases lying between them. DNA of the CDR3: TGCGCCAGCAGACTTGGGCCTACCCAAGAGACCCAGTACTTC. As protein: CASRLGPTQETQYF.

This sequence joins TRBV3-1 (or the pseudogene TRBV3-2) and TRBJ1-2, with D maybe TRBD1 (6 bases). V gave up 4 bases and J gave up 7 bases, with 10 bases separating them. Germline V gives CDR1 LGHDT, CDR2 YNNKEL (reference sequence). The CDR3 length is 12 residues. In DNA form, the CDR3 reads TGTGCCAGCAGCCGACAGGATCGTGGCTACACCTTC. Translation: CASSRQDRGYTF.

DNA for the CDR3: TGTGCCTGGAGTCCCGGGGATACGCAGTATTTT. It yields the protein CAWSPGDTQYF. The chain couples TRBV30 to TRBJ2-3; D not resolved. Deletions cut 2 bases from V and 6 bases from J, with 6 bases between. Germline values: CDR1 GTSNPN, CDR2 SVGIG (reference sequence). The length of the CDR3 is 11 residues.

J is TRBJ2-2 and V is TRBV29-1; D perhaps matches TRBD1 (6 bases). Looked up from germline, CDR1 is SQVTM and CDR2 is ANQGSEA. This CDR3 contains 15 residues. Trimming shortened V by 1 base and J by 5 bases, and 14 bases separated the two germline ends. The CDR3 reads CSVEVGAEATGELFF. The CDR3 DNA reads as TGCAGCGTTGAAGTGGGGGCGGAGGCTACCGGGGAGCTGTTTTTT.

The chain has TRBV28 and TRBJ2-1; 11 bases line up with TRBD2. Trimming took 8 bases from V and 3 from J; bases not matched to a gene: 27. This CDR3 contains 22 residues. The germline V gene has CDR1 MDHEN and CDR2 SYDVKM. The CDR3 reads CASSLLSLTGTSGHGGYNEQFF. In nucleotides, the CDR3 is TGTGCCAGCTCCCTCCTCAGTTTAACCGGGACTAGCGGTCATGGTGGCTACAATGAGCAGTTCTTC.

The V call is TRBV6-1, the J call TRBJ1-2; D gene unclear. V dropped 0 bases and J dropped 5 bases, with 13 bases sitting between them. Germline assignment: CDR1 MNHNS and CDR2 SASEGT. The CDR3 sequence is 15 residues long. CDR3 in amino acids: CASSEASGEGYGYTF. In DNA form, the CDR3 reads TGTGCCAGCAGTGAAGCTTCCGGGGAGGGATATGGCTACACCTTC.

The chain links TRBV6-6 to TRBJ1-6, with D hard to call. From germline, CDR1 is MNHNY and CDR2 SVGAGI (reference sequence). The CDR3 runs to 16 residues. V was trimmed by 4 bases and J by 11 bases, leaving 21 bases between them. This chain's CDR3 is CASSLVGSARGPPLHF. CDR3 coding DNA: TGTGCCAGCAGTTTGGTTGGGTCAGCCCGAGGGCCACCCCTCCACTTT.

The V and J genes are TRBV2 and TRBJ2-7; perhaps TRBD2 as D (5 bases). V was trimmed by 5 bases and J by 2 bases, leaving 10 bases between them. CDR1 SNHLY and CDR2 FYNNEI come from the germline V gene. This CDR3 comprises 13 residues. This CDR3 reads CASSYRDTYEQYF. The CDR3 nucleotides read TGTGCCAGCAGTTACCGGGATACCTACGAGCAGTACTTC.

The rearrangement joins TRBV12-3 or TRBV12-4 to TRBJ2-7; D unresolved. CDR3 length equals 13 residues. V shed 6 bases and J shed 3 bases, with 12 bases lying between them. CDR3 region: CASRRTGYYEQYF. As DNA, the CDR3 is TGTGCCAGCAGACGAACTGGTTACTACGAGCAGTACTTC.

A few counts support this clone. This chain uses TRBV29-1 with TRBJ1-2, with D perhaps matching TRBD1 (6 bases). The V gene's germline CDR1 is SQVTM and CDR2 ANQGSEA. This CDR3 is 12 amino acids long. The ends were cut back, 6 bases at V and 8 bases at J, with 16 bases in the middle. CDR3 DNA sequence: TGCAGCGTCGGAGACAGGTTTAGCGGCTACACCTTC. It translates to CSVGDRFSGYTF. The full variable domain, with the rest looked up from reference TRBV29-1 and TRBJ1-2, is SAVISQKPSRDICQRGTSLTIQCQVDSQVTMMFWYRQQPGQSLTLIATANQGSEATYESGFVIDKFPISRPNLTFSTLTVSNMSPEDSSIYLCSVGDRFSGYTFGSGTRLTVV.